These T cell receptor beta chains were read from a single sample in a study of tumor-infiltrating lymphocytes in primary liver carcinoma. TCRdb re-called the multiplex PCR reads with MiXCR, one entry per CDR3 protein. In the table there are approximately 37,000 distinct CDR3 sequences, roughly 69% of which are singletons. The sequenced sample consisted of liver tumor tissue from sampling region 4. All receptors derive from a man aged 40-50 years with primary liver carcinoma and hepatitis B virus infection. Each CDR3 is given with its conserved first and last residue. A D gene is named only where the DNA matches it firmly. Part of the rows lack a size; the others show once, few, many or a class for expanded clones.

>.|TRBJ2-6|TRBV7-8|TRBD2
TGTAGCAGCAGCTTGGACGGGAGGGGGGCTGGGGCCAACGTCCTGACTTTC
CSSSLDGRGAGANVLTF
>.|TRBJ2-5|TRBV10-3|.
TGTGCCATAAGTGAGTCGAGGGGTACCGAGACACAGTGCTTC
CAISESRGTETQCF
>.|TRBJ2-3|TRBV7-9|.
TGTGTCAGCAGGGGGACTTCTAGCACTGATACGCAGTATTTT
CVSRGTSSTDTQYF
>few|TRBJ2-3|TRBV6-5|.
TGTGCCAGCAACCCAGGACTAACGGGAACAGATATGCAATATTTT
CASNPGLTGTDMQYF
>once|TRBJ1-1|TRBV6-5|.
TGTGCCAGCAATGCGACACACACTGAAGCTTCCTTT
CASNATHTEASF
>once|TRBJ2-5|TRBV12-3/TRBV12-4|TRBD2
TGTGCTAGCATCCCCCGGGAGGACCTGTTGGCCCAGTACTTC
CASIPREDLLAQYF
>few|TRBJ2-5|TRBV29-1|TRBD1
TGCAGCGTTGGGTGGACAGGACCTTCGAGGGAGACCCAGTACTTC
CSVGWTGPSRETQYF
>.|TRBJ2-1|TRBV7-9|.
TGTGCCAGCAGCTCCTACAATGGGCTGTTCTTC
CASSSYNGLFF
>.|TRBJ2-5|TRBV19|.
TGTACCAGTCGACAGGTTGGGGAGACCCAGTACTTC
CTSRQVGETQYF
>.|TRBJ2-5|TRBV7-8|.
TGTGCCAGCAAGCAATGGACAACCCAAGAGACCCAGCACTTC
CASKQWTTQETQHF
>.|TRBJ2-6|TRBV11-2|TRBD1
TGTGCCAGCAGCATGGGGGGAGACAGGGGCATCTCCCTCTTTGGAGCCAACGTCCTGACTTTC
CASSMGGDRGISLFGANVLTF
>.|TRBJ2-7|TRBV30|.
TGTGCCTGGAAGCCTCTCCGGAGGGAGGCAGACAAGCAATACTTC
CAWKPLRREADKQYF
>once|TRBJ2-7|TRBV11-1|.
TGTACCAGCAGGGGGAGGCGATCCTACGAGCAGTATTTC
CTSRGRRSYEQYF
>.|TRBJ2-3|TRBV29-1|TRBD2
TGCGGCGTTAATCCCGGGAGGGGCACAGATACACAGTATTTT
CGVNPGRGTDTQYF
>.|TRBJ2-5|TRBV6-1|.
TGTGCCAGCAGTGAAAATTTAATGAGGGCCGCCGTTGGAGAGACCCAGTACTTC
CASSENLMRAAVGETQYF
>.|TRBJ1-3|TRBV20-1|.
TGCAGTGCTGAACAGTGTGTTGGAAACACCATATATTTT
CSAEQCVGNTIYF
>.|TRBJ2-1|TRBV5-1|TRBD2
TGCGCCAGCGGCTGGGGGGGGACGTGGGATGAGCAATTCTTC
CASGWGGTWDEQFF
>.|TRBJ2-1|TRBV5-4|TRBD1
TGTGCAAGCAGCTCAGTGACAGGGGGGCCCAATGAGCAGTTCTTC
CASSSVTGGPNEQFF
>.|TRBJ2-1|TRBV11-2|.
TGTGCCAGCAGCCCGATGATTGAGATCTCGCGGTTCTTC
CASSPMIEISRFF
>.|TRBJ1-6|TRBV4-3|TRBD1
TGCGCCGGCAGCTCCTGGGACAGGGAAAGGAATTCACCCATCCACTTT
CAGSSWDRERNSPIHF
>.|TRBJ2-1|TRBV6-1|TRBD2
TGTGCCAGCATAGGGGGACAAGCGGGGGTTTATGAGCAGTTCTTC
CASIGGQAGVYEQFF
>.|TRBJ1-4|TRBV7-9|TRBD1
TGTGCAAGCAGCTTCTGCCGGGACAGTAATGAAAAACTGTTTTTT
CASSFCRDSNEKLFF
>few|TRBJ2-2|TRBV5-4|.
TGTGCCAGCGGGCCAGGGGTGAACACCGGGGAGCTGTTTTTT
CASGPGVNTGELFF
>medium-sized|TRBJ2-7|TRBV12-3/TRBV12-4|.
TGTGCCAGCAGTTTCGGCCACGCCTACGAGCAGTACTTC
CASSFGHAYEQYF